A selection of T cell receptor beta chains follows, all from one sample in a study of circulating and synovial CD4+ cells in juvenile arthritis. Sequencing used immunoSEQ multiplex PCR; TCRdb keeps in-frame clones, though not all of them. The sample holds tens of thousands of clones, about 94% seen once. The sequencing sample was made of CD4+ T cells from blood. Receptors were obtained from a human donor with juvenile idiopathic arthritis. Each CDR3 is given with its conserved first and last residue. The order of the fields is J gene, V gene, D gene, CDR3 protein, CDR3 DNA. D genes are given only for firm matches.

j_call: TRBJ1-1
v_call: TRBV18
d_call: .
cdr3_aa: CASSPNYMNTEAFF
cdr3_nt: TGTGCCAGCTCACCGAATTACATGAACACTGAAGCTTTCTTT

j_call: TRBJ2-1
v_call: TRBV18
d_call: TRBD2
cdr3_aa: CASSPGTSGGANNNEQFF
cdr3_nt: TGTGCCAGCTCACCCGGGACTAGCGGGGGGGCAAATAATAATGAGCAGTTCTTC

j_call: TRBJ1-1
v_call: TRBV7-9
d_call: .
cdr3_aa: CASSLAGLLNTEAFF
cdr3_nt: TGTGCCAGCAGCTTAGCGGGACTCTTGAACACTGAAGCTTTCTTT

j_call: TRBJ2-2
v_call: TRBV13
d_call: TRBD1
cdr3_aa: CASSLRTGGTGELFF
cdr3_nt: TGTGCCAGCAGCCTCCGGACAGGGGGGACCGGGGAGCTGTTTTTT

j_call: TRBJ1-1
v_call: TRBV9
d_call: .
cdr3_aa: CASGDSLNTEAFF
cdr3_nt: TGTGCCAGCGGAGACAGCCTGAACACTGAAGCTTTCTTT

j_call: TRBJ2-1
v_call: TRBV7-3
d_call: .
cdr3_aa: CASSLTHPNNEQFF
cdr3_nt: TGTGCCAGCAGCTTAACACATCCCAACAATGAGCAGTTCTTC

j_call: TRBJ2-7
v_call: TRBV6-4
d_call: TRBD1
cdr3_aa: CASSPSTGESYEQYF
cdr3_nt: TGTGCCAGCAGTCCCAGCACAGGGGAATCCTACGAGCAGTACTTC

j_call: TRBJ1-2
v_call: TRBV6-6
d_call: .
cdr3_aa: CASSYSSGDFPGGYTF
cdr3_nt: TGTGCCAGCAGTTACTCGTCCGGGGACTTCCCGGGAGGCTACACCTTC

j_call: TRBJ1-5
v_call: TRBV6-8
d_call: .
cdr3_aa: CASIPPGSNQPQHF
cdr3_nt: TGTGCCAGCATCCCCCCTGGCAGCAATCAGCCCCAGCATTTT

j_call: TRBJ1-2
v_call: TRBV7-9
d_call: .
cdr3_aa: CASSLETKPYGYTF
cdr3_nt: TGTGCCAGCAGCTTAGAGACAAAACCCTATGGCTACACCTTC

j_call: TRBJ2-7
v_call: TRBV27
d_call: TRBD1
cdr3_aa: CASSSGGYEQYF
cdr3_nt: TGTGCCAGCAGCTCAGGGGGCTACGAGCAGTACTTC